This TCR beta chain was identified during a study of blood T cells in healthy people across ages. The authors ran a second PCR of about 6 to 11 cycles using a sample-barcoded 5' primer and a J-beta primer mix. Each cDNA was tagged by a template-switch adaptor containing 12 random nucleotides. Each single sample gave us at least 3 million CDR3-containing paired-end reads. In TCRdb, the 5' RACE reads were re-called with MiXCR into one record per CDR3 protein. Of about 1.6 million distinct CDR3 sequences in the sample, 30% to 40% were seen once. The CDR3 consists of 14 residues. Germline V gene data show CDR1 as SGHTA and CDR2 as FQGNSA. The V gene end was trimmed by 5 bases and the J gene end by 10 bases; junction bases not matched to a gene: 8. Study results and caveats: In these data, TCR beta diversity tracked strongly with naive T cell percentage.

With regard to this clonotype: Antigen specificity is unknown.

The source is a woman younger than 45 in good health. The sample taken for sequencing was blood. The rearrangement joins TRBV7-2 to TRBJ2-1; 10 bases agree with TRBD2. The chain's CDR3 is CASSQRTSGGEQFF. The CDR3 bases are TGTGCCAGCAGCCAAAGGACTAGCGGAGGCGAGCAGTTCTTC.